These 18 T cell receptor beta chains were sequenced from one sample in a study of blood T cell repertoires in COVID-19. Profiling relied on immunoSEQ multiplex PCR, and the TCRdb table lists in-frame clones only, not all of them. The table includes roughly 500,000 clones, approximately 90% detected once. The source material was PBMCs or T cells enriched from blood (not recorded which). These receptors all come from a woman aged 40 to 49 who had recovered from COVID-19.

As to this clone: Mismatch with germline at one junction end may stem from a read error. The rearrangement links TRBV7-2 to TRBJ1-6; 7 bases are shared with TRBD1. The CDR3 loop spans 14 amino acids. Looked up from germline, CDR1 is SGHTA and CDR2 is FQGNSA. In nucleotides, the CDR3 is TGTGCCAGCAGCCTAGCCCAGGGGGATTCACCCCTCCACTTT. Amino acid sequence: CASSLAQGDSPLHF.

The CDR3 region is CASRWTVDSGNTIYF. The CDR3 coding sequence is TGTGCCAGCAGATGGACAGTAGATTCTGGAAACACCATATATTTT. The chain joins TRBV6-5 to TRBJ1-3, with D tentatively TRBD1 (6 bases). There are 15 residues in the CDR3. V was shortened by 6 bases and J by 1 base, with 13 bases between the two germline ends. The germline gives CDR1 MNHEY, CDR2 SVGAGI.

The V call is TRBV14, the J call TRBJ1-1; D is possibly TRBD1 (6 bases). Per germline, CDR1 SGHDN and CDR2 FVKESK. V dropped 4 bases and J dropped 5 bases, with 14 bases sitting between them. The CDR3 has 14 residues. CDR3 protein: CASSPRGAGTEAFF. The CDR3 region has the DNA TGTGCCAGCAGCCCCCGGGGGGCTGGGACTGAAGCTTTCTTT.

The V and J genes are TRBV10-3 and TRBJ2-7; D is unresolved. V dropped 6 bases and J dropped 12 bases, with 21 bases sitting between them. The CDR3 has 13 amino acids. Germline V gene lookup returns CDR1 ENHRY and CDR2 SYGVKD. In DNA, the CDR3 is TGTGCCATCAGCAACGACATGGCCTACGAGTCGTACTTC. This gives the protein CAISNDMAYESYF.

This chain connects TRBV18 to TRBJ1-6; TRBD1 matches at 9 bases. V lost 5 bases and J lost 7; bases outside the gene matches: 3. The CDR3 runs to 14 residues. Per the germline V gene, CDR1 is KGHSH and CDR2 is LQKENI. CDR3 sequence reads: CASSNRGPNSPLHF. DNA of the CDR3: TGTGCCAGCTCAAACAGGGGGCCCAATTCACCCCTCCACTTT.

The rearrangement uses TRBV12-3 or TRBV12-4 and TRBJ2-1; possible D gene TRBD1, 5 bases. CDR3 length equals 13 residues. With 3 bases removed from V and 5 bases from J, the gap between germline ends came to 8 bases. For the CDR3, the DNA is TGTGCCAGCAGTTTCGACAGACACAATGAGCAGTTCTTC. Its translation: CASSFDRHNEQFF.

CDR3 in amino acids: CASSSPSGKRREKLFF. CDR3 sequence (DNA): TGTGCCAGCAGCTCCCCCTCGGGGAAGAGGCGGGAAAAACTGTTTTTT. V gene TRBV11-3 combines with J gene TRBJ1-4, with no clear D. Germline CDR1 SGHNT, CDR2 YENEEA. The CDR3 length is 16 residues. Trimming left V 4 bases short and J 8 bases short, with 20 bases between.

The chain carries TRBV6-5 and TRBJ1-2; TRBD1 matches 11 bases. Looked up from germline, CDR1 is MNHEY and CDR2 is SVGAGI. V lost 5 bases and J lost 8; bases outside the gene matches: 10. This CDR3 has 15 residues. The chain's CDR3 is CASSRTGGDPRGYTF. CDR3 sequence (DNA): TGTGCCAGCAGTCGGACAGGGGGCGACCCCCGGGGCTACACCTTC.

The chain has TRBV4-3 and TRBJ2-2; D gene uncertain. V gave up 0 bases and J gave up 1 base, with 9 bases separating them. The CDR3 totals 16 residues. Germline V gives CDR1 LGHNA, CDR2 YSLEER. The CDR3 DNA reads TGCGCCAGCAGCCAAGAATGGGCCCTGAACACCGGGGAGCTGTTTTTT. This sequence encodes CASSQEWALNTGELFF.

J is TRBJ2-3 and V is TRBV29-1; D remains ambiguous. V was pared by 7 bases and J by 3 bases, with 14 bases between. The CDR3 spans 13 residues. Germline V gene lookup returns CDR1 SQVTM and CDR2 ANQGSEA. The CDR3, as DNA: TGCAGCGATCTGATCACATATACAGATACGCAGTATTTT. Its protein is CSDLITYTDTQYF.

The chain couples TRBV24-1 to TRBJ2-3, with 7 bases lining up with TRBD2. The germline gives CDR1 KGHDR, CDR2 SFDVKD. V lost 10 bases and J lost 0; bases outside the gene matches: 6. The CDR3 length is 14 residues. CDR3 nucleotide sequence: TGTGCCACTCAAAGCGGGACTAGCACAGATACGCAGTATTTT. It is translated as CATQSGTSTDTQYF.

This chain links TRBV28 with TRBJ1-1; 10 bases map to TRBD1. The ends lost 4 bases at V and 0 bases at J; junction bases unmatched: 2. The CDR3 has 15 amino acids. Germline CDR1 is MDHEN and CDR2 is SYDVKM. CDR3 sequence (DNA): TGTGCCAGCAGTTGGGGGACAGGGGTGAACACTGAAGCTTTCTTT. It is translated as CASSWGTGVNTEAFF.

The J gene is TRBJ2-1, the V gene TRBV27, with a possible D match to TRBD1 (6 bases). The ends were cut back, 2 bases at V and 4 bases at J, with 27 bases in the middle. This CDR3 has 20 amino acids. Germline loops: CDR1 MNHEY, CDR2 SMNVEV (reference sequence). The DNA of the CDR3 is TGTGCCAGCAGTTTAATGCTTAAGAAGACCATGTTAGGGGGTTACAATGAGCAGTTCTTC. It specifies CASSLMLKKTMLGGYNEQFF.

The chain joins TRBV6-2 or TRBV6-3 to TRBJ1-1; D might be TRBD1 (5 bases). Germline CDR1 and CDR2: MNHEY and SVGEGT. V gave up 5 bases and J gave up 3 bases, with 25 bases separating them. The CDR3 is made up of 18 amino acids. In nucleotides, the CDR3 is TGTGCCAGCAGTCCGTCCCCCCCACAGGACCTGGTGGACACTGAAGCTTTCTTT. As protein: CASSPSPPQDLVDTEAFF.

The chain uses TRBV10-2 and TRBJ1-2; D gene uncertain. Germline V lookup: CDR1 WSHSY, CDR2 SAAADI. This CDR3 region has 13 residues. The V end was cut by 2 bases, the J end by 2 bases, with 6 bases between. The CDR3 sequence is CASSEVLNYGYTF. CDR3 nucleotides: TGCGCCAGCAGTGAGGTTCTAAACTATGGCTACACCTTC.

The chain uses TRBV5-8 and TRBJ2-7, with D uncertain. V lost 4 bases and J lost 2, with 16 bases in between. Germline CDR1 reads SGHTS; CDR2 reads YDEGEE. The CDR3 sequence is 15 residues long. The CDR3 loop reads CASSPSVRPTYEQYF. The CDR3 DNA reads as TGTGCCAGCAGCCCAAGCGTGCGCCCTACCTACGAGCAGTACTTC.

V and J are TRBV4-1 and TRBJ2-1, with 10 bases matching TRBD2. Germline lookup yields CDR1 MGHRA and CDR2 YSYEKL. The CDR3 length is 16 residues. J gave up 4 bases and V 6 bases, and 9 bases lay outside the gene matches. This CDR3 is CASRDQRTSGYNEQFF. Written as DNA, the CDR3 is TGCGCCAGCAGAGACCAACGGACTAGCGGTTACAATGAGCAGTTCTTC.

The chain combines TRBV7-2 with TRBJ2-7, with D perhaps TRBD1 (6 bases). Trimming took 1 base from V and 4 from J, leaving 11 bases between them. Germline V gives CDR1 SGHTA, CDR2 FQGNSA. The CDR3 sequence is 14 residues long. The CDR3 bases are TGTGCCAGCAGCTTAGAAGGACAGAAATACGAGCAGTACTTC. Protein product: CASSLEGQKYEQYF.